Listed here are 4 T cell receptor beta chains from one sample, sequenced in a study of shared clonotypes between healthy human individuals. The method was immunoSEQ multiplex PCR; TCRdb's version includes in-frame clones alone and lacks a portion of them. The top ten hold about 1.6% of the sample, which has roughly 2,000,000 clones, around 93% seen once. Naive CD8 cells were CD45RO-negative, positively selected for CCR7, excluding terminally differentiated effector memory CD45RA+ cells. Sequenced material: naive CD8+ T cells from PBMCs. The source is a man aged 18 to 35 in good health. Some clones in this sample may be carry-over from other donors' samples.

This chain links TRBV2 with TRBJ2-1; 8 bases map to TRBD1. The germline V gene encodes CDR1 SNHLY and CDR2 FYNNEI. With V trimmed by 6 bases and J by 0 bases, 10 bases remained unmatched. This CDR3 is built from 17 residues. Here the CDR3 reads CASSLDRGWSSYNEQFF. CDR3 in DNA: TGTGCCAGCAGCCTCGACAGGGGCTGGAGCTCCTACAATGAGCAGTTCTTC.

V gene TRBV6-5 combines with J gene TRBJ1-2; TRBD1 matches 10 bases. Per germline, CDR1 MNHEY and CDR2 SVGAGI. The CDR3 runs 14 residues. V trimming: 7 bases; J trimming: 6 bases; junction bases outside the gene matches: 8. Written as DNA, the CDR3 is TGTGCCAGCATACGGGACAGGGGTAGCAATGGCTACACCTTC. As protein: CASIRDRGSNGYTF.

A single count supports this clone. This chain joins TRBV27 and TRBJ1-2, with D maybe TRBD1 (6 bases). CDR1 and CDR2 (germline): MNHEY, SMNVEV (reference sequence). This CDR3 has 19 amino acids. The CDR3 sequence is CTDFKSPQGRKIGTYGYTF. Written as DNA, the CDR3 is TGTACCGACTTCAAATCCCCACAGGGCCGGAAAATTGGCACCTATGGCTACACCTTC.

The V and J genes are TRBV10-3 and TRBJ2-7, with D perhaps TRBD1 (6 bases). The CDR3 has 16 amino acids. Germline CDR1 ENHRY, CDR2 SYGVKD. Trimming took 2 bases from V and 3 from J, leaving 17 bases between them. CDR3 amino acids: CAISEGSTGSVYEQYF. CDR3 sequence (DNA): TGTGCCATCAGTGAGGGTTCAACAGGGTCGGTCTACGAGCAGTACTTC.